Sequencing of this T cell receptor beta chain was carried out in a study of cytomegalovirus exposure and HLA in healthy donors. For the study at large: In a previous analysis, about 100 million unique TCR beta sequences were found from 150 million to 200 million T cells. Overall study results and limits: In a later analysis, productive TCRs from donors in an Asian-associated ancestry cluster reportedly carried fewer N-insertions than the cohort mean. Researchers catalogued approximately 160 TCR beta chains as cytomegalovirus-associated.

Donors showed nominal health when sampled, although they likely had unrecorded immune exposures. Germline assignment: CDR1 KGHSH and CDR2 LQKENI. J gave up 10 bases and V 3 bases, and 1 base lay outside the gene matches. The CDR3 sequence is 13 residues long. Note on this clone: No antigen is known for it.

It was with 60 Vbeta and 13 Jbeta primers that the PCR ran. Clones were read by immunoSEQ multiplex PCR, and TCRdb kept only the in-frame ones, dropping some. The table shows 100,000 or so clones, with 73% occurring only once. This rearrangement joins TRBV18 to TRBJ1-6; 9 bases fit TRBD1. The sequenced sample consisted of PBMCs. The TCR was taken from a middle-aged man in good health and CMV-seronegative. CDR3 region: CASSPGQGSPLHF. The DNA for the CDR3 is TGTGCCAGCTCACCGGGACAGGGCTCACCCCTCCACTTT.